This TCR beta chain is from a study of blood T cell repertoires in COVID-19. Germline CDR1 and CDR2: SGHTA and FQGTGA. V was shortened by 5 bases and J by 2 bases, with 13 bases between the two germline ends. The CDR3 totals 15 residues. This table comes from immunoSEQ multiplex PCR, and its TCRdb copy is limited to in-frame clones, with some not included. The sample yields roughly 200,000 clones, about 88% seen once. This clonotype was obtained from a man aged 50 or older with COVID-19, enrolled during active disease. The sample consisted of peripheral blood. This chain uses TRBV7-3 with TRBJ2-1; D perhaps matches TRBD2 (5 bases). The CDR3 sequence: CASSPWTEPYNEQFF. The CDR3 DNA follows: TGTGCCAGCAGCCCATGGACTGAACCCTACAATGAGCAGTTCTTC.